These 3 T cell receptor beta chains were all obtained from the same sample, sequenced in a study of shared clonotypes between healthy human individuals. The method was immunoSEQ multiplex PCR; TCRdb's version includes in-frame clones alone and lacks a portion of them. Of about 1.1 million clones in the sample, 75% to 80% were seen once. Sequences were obtained from memory CD4+ T cells from PBMCs. As for subset: CD45RA-negative fraction. These TCRs come from a man younger than 35 in good health. Some clones in this sample may be carry-over from other donors' samples.

The chain is built from TRBV18 and TRBJ1-2; D perhaps matches TRBD1 (5 bases). This CDR3 has 16 residues. CDR1 and CDR2 from the germline V gene are KGHSH and LQKENI. V gave up 0 bases and J gave up 4 bases, with 15 bases separating them. CDR3 DNA: TGTGCCAGCTCACCACCGTGGCAGGGTCAGGGCTATGGCTACACCTTC. Protein product: CASSPPWQGQGYGYTF.

This chain links TRBV5-4 with TRBJ2-7; perhaps TRBD1 as D (6 bases). Per the germline V gene, CDR1 is SGHNT and CDR2 is YYREEE (reference sequence). CDR3 length: 15 amino acids. The V and J ends lost 4 bases and 5 bases respectively, with 19 bases between them. CDR3 DNA sequence: TGTGCCAGCAGCCCGAGACAGGATCGAGTGAACGAGCAGTACTTC. As protein: CASSPRQDRVNEQYF. The full variable domain, in which reference TRBV5-4 and TRBJ2-7 provide the parts outside the CDR3, is ETGVTQSPTHLIKTRGQQVTLRCSSQSGHNTVSWYQQALGQGPQFIFQYYREEENGRGNFPPRFSGLQFPNYSSELNVNALELDDSALYLCASSPRQDRVNEQYFGPGTRLTVT.

The chain is built from TRBV6-5 and TRBJ2-7; TRBD2 might be the D (5 bases). V lost 2 bases to trimming and J lost 6 bases, with 11 bases between them. In germline, CDR1 is MNHEY, CDR2 SVGAGI. The CDR3 is 13 residues long. The CDR3 nucleotides read TGTGCCAGCAGTTACGGCGGGCTGGGCGAGCAGTACTTC. Translation: CASSYGGLGEQYF.